The next 2 T cell receptor beta chains were all read from a single sample in a study of post-analysis software for immune sequencing data. General study points: Five TRBV segments appeared more often in patients than in controls, and TRBV5-6, TRBV5-1 and TRBV20-1 were among these.

Libraries were made from TCR beta cDNA, and they carried unique molecular identifiers. In TCRdb, the PCR reads were re-called with MiXCR into one record per CDR3 protein. The sample shows about 540,000 distinct CDR3 sequences, approximately 31% of them seen only once. The antigens these receptors bind are not known. The specimen was blood. The receptors here all came from a girl aged 2-17 years with multiple sclerosis.

This clonotype occurred a few times. This chain joins TRBV20-1 and TRBJ2-5; no definite D call. Germline CDR1 DFQATT, CDR2 SNEGSKA (reference sequence). V gave up 6 bases and J gave up 2 bases, with 4 bases separating them. The CDR3 sequence is 10 residues long. The CDR3: CSAEQETQYF. Written as DNA, the CDR3 is TGCAGTGCAGAACAAGAGACCCAGTACTTC.

This rearrangement joins TRBV10-3 to TRBJ1-2, with D unresolved. This CDR3 comprises 14 residues. V gave up 7 bases and J gave up 7 bases, with 19 bases separating them. Germline CDR1 ENHRY, CDR2 SYGVKD. In DNA form, the CDR3 reads TGTGCCATCACCCCTCGATACCCAAGCTCTGGCTACACCTTC. This encodes CAITPRYPSSGYTF.